This paragraph reports one T cell receptor beta chain. No cognate antigen has been identified for it. No much larger clonotype is one base removed from it; base qualities were not supplied. The data derive from a study of blood T cells in healthy people across ages (dated by TCRdb to between 2015 and 2017). Background for the entire study: In model experiments, template switching captured roughly one uniquely barcoded TCR beta cDNA molecule for every two T cells. Age-related changes in TCR beta repertoire diversity were measured in the study by deep sequencing normalized with unique cDNA molecular identifiers. Four age groups were formed from the donors: young (average approximately 15 years), middle-aged (around 37), aged (62) and long-lived (roughly 81). Donors of different ages were randomly distributed across sequencing lanes to avoid experimental bias. For two donors (one aged 18 to 30 and one aged 80 or older), the study analyzed two additional independent replicas of 1 million unique cDNA reads from the same blood draw. The paper as a whole reports these results and caveats: Compared with the aged group, more naive CD4+ T cells, fewer expanded clones and increased TCR diversity were shown by the long-lived group, suggesting age selection. Observed TCR beta diversity per million T cells fell roughly linearly with age, and a significant reduction was already apparent by age roughly 40. Donor CMV infection status was unknown, potentially confounding age-related changes in expanded clonotypes. Because profiling used bulk unsorted PBMCs, naive and antigen-experienced compartments could not be compared conclusively. Estimates of total diversity based on one million sequenced T cells were regarded as lower bounds and as underestimates. A strong correlation was found between observed TCR beta diversity and the percentage of naive T cells measured by flow cytometry.

The library came from 5' RACE. The run used an Illumina HiSeq 2500. The second PCR ran for roughly 7 to 11 cycles and used a J-beta primer mix along with a sample-barcoded 5' primer. A template-switch 5' adaptor carrying 12 random nucleotides introduced a unique molecular identifier onto each TCR beta cDNA molecule. Each sample yielded at least 2.5 million CDR3-containing paired-end reads. The Mint cDNA synthesis kit, primed by a TRBC-specific oligonucleotide, was used to synthesize first-strand cDNA from all RNA. All cDNA was treated with uracil-DNA glycosylase and then went through a first 18-cycle PCR with the universal primers M1SS and BC2_uni_R. Under the source paper's analysis protocol: Normalization of each sample was performed by random selection of 1 million high-quality reads, each carrying a distinct molecular identifier. Reads sharing molecular identifiers were discarded rather than binned into consensus sequences. MiTCR, run with a Q25 quality threshold and the strictest error-elimination algorithm, handled CDR3 identification, clonotype clustering and error correction. Lower-bound total TCR beta diversity was estimated with a nonparametric unseen species model using Euler transformation. Clones were called with MiXCR by TCRdb after fastp trimmed the public reads at Q25, and only in-frame beta chains were retained. Entries that share a CDR3 protein sequence are merged under the most common genes and DNA. The V and J calls reflect TCRdb's pipeline rather than the authors' work. The sample table contains about 1.8 million distinct CDR3 sequences; only one count was recorded for about 50% of them. Clones ranked in the top ten supply approximately 2% of the sample.

The CDR3 runs 13 residues from the cysteine to the phenylalanine. Of all the DNA, just the CDR3 is kept, 39 bases in frame from base 1. Via the germline V gene, CDR1 is KGHDR and CDR2 SFDVKD. V loses 6 bases of germline sequence and J loses 4 bases, and the interval between the two ends is 11 bases. The 39 donors, aged about 6 to 95 years, were systemically healthy Caucasian individuals from Russia. Approximately 9.3 milliliters of peripheral blood were drawn from each donor into EDTA-treated Vacutainer tubes. PBMCs were isolated by Ficoll-Paque density-gradient centrifugation, with at least 6.5 million obtained per sample. Total RNA was extracted from PBMCs with Trizol reagent, with at least 5 micrograms obtained per sample. For every donor, an aliquot of PBMCs went through flow cytometry to measure the percentages of naive CD45RAhigh/CD27high T cells.

The chain is made from TRBV24-1 and TRBJ2-5; TRBD2 might be the D gene, on 6 matching bases. This clonotype was sampled from a woman between 35 and 50 years old in good health. Sample: blood. CDR3 reads: CATSSEGRETQYF. The nucleotide sequence reads TGTGCCACCAGTTCGGAGGGGCGAGAGACCCAGTACTTC.